A selection of T cell receptor beta chains follows, all from one sample in a study of OX40 agonist ivuxolimab in advanced cancers. The protocol was immunoSEQ multiplex PCR, while the TCRdb copy is restricted to in-frame clones and leaves out a portion. The profile shows around 79,000 clones, 88% of them singletons. The source material was CD4+ or CD8+ T cells sorted from blood, sampled in a trial of the OX40 agonist ivuxolimab. The receptor set was obtained from an adult with an advanced solid tumor such as melanoma, head and neck, liver or kidney cancer. Both conserved end residues are part of each CDR3. A D gene is named only where the DNA matches it firmly. Some rows have no size entry. The others give once, few or many, or a class for an expanded clone.

>TRBJ2-7|TRBD2|TRBV6-1|few
TGTGCCAGCGGGCGGTGGCGGGAGGGGTCCTACGAGCAGTACTTC
CASGRWREGSYEQYF
>TRBJ1-2|TRBD1|TRBV6-5|.
TGTGCCAGCAGTCGTGGACAGGGGAGCTATGGCTACACCTTC
CASSRGQGSYGYTF
>TRBJ1-5|.|TRBV2|few
TGTGCCAGCGAGAGAGAGTATAGCAATCAGCCCCAGCATTTT
CASEREYSNQPQHF
>TRBJ2-5|TRBD2|TRBV6-5|.
TGTGCCACCGGGACTAGCGGGAGGGAGACCCAGTACTTC
CATGTSGRETQYF
>TRBJ2-5|TRBD2|TRBV7-3|.
TGTGCCAGCAGCTTTAATTCCGGGGGGGAGACCCAGTACTTC
CASSFNSGGETQYF
>TRBJ2-7|.|TRBV30|.
TGTGCCTGGAGTGTAAATAACCGCTACGAGCAGTACTTC
CAWSVNNRYEQYF
>TRBJ1-5|.|TRBV28|.
TGTGCCAGCAGCTTACTAGGGCAGCCCCAGCATTTT
CASSLLGQPQHF
>TRBJ2-7|TRBD2|TRBV11-3|.
TGTGCCAGCAGCTTAGAAGGGACTAGCGCCTACGAGCAGTACTTC
CASSLEGTSAYEQYF
>TRBJ2-1|TRBD2|TRBV7-9|few
TGTGCCAGCAGCTTAGCCTGGACTAGCGGGGCCAATGAGCAGTTCTTC
CASSLAWTSGANEQFF
>TRBJ2-5|.|TRBV5-1|.
TGCGCCAGCAGCTTAATCGCGAACCAAGAGACCCAGTACTTC
CASSLIANQETQYF
>TRBJ1-5|TRBD1|TRBV6-1|.
TGTGCCAGCAGCAGGGGGAAGGATCAGCCCCAGCATTTT
CASSRGKDQPQHF
>TRBJ2-2|.|TRBV9|.
TGTGCCAGCAGCGAGAGGGGTATATATCTAGCGAGGGACACCGGGGAGCTGTTTTTT
CASSERGIYLARDTGELFF
>TRBJ2-1|TRBD2|TRBV20-1|.
TGCAGCCTAGCGGGGCGCAATGAGCAGTTCTTC
CSLAGRNEQFF
>TRBJ2-3|TRBD2|TRBV5-1|.
TGCGCCAGCAGCCCGGGAGTCGCTAGCGGGAGGGATACGCAGTATTTT
CASSPGVASGRDTQYF
>TRBJ2-3|TRBD2|TRBV19|.
TGTGCCAGTACCATCAAAGCGGGAGGGATCACAGATACGCAGTATTTT
CASTIKAGGITDTQYF
>TRBJ1-2|.|TRBV30|.
TGTGCCTGGAACCCTGTGTTGGGGCTGGGGGGTGGCTACACCTTC
CAWNPVLGLGGGYTF
>TRBJ1-3|.|TRBV7-8|once
TGTGCCAGCAGCGTTACAGGGGGAAACACCATATATTTT
CASSVTGGNTIYF
>TRBJ1-1|.|TRBV14|.
TGTGCCAGCAGCCGGGGTCCCCCGGGGCTGAACACTGAAGCTTTCTTT
CASSRGPPGLNTEAFF
>TRBJ1-1|.|TRBV14|.
TGTGCCAGCAGGGGGTACGGGGAAGCTTTCTTT
CASRGYGEAFF
>TRBJ1-5|.|TRBV19|.
TGTGCCAGTAGTCCACAGGGCGCTCATCAGCCCCAGCATTTT
CASSPQGAHQPQHF
>TRBJ2-2|TRBD1|TRBV4-1|.
TGCGCCAGCAGCCCTCGGACAGGGGGGGACACCGGGGAGCTGTTTTTT
CASSPRTGGDTGELFF
>TRBJ2-1|TRBD2|TRBV4-1|few
TGCGCCAGCAGCCAAGAATGGGAGCGGGGGACCTACAATGAGCAGTTCTTC
CASSQEWERGTYNEQFF
>TRBJ2-3|.|TRBV14|few
TGTGCCAGCAGCCAATCCCTAACAAGCACAGATACGCAGTATTTT
CASSQSLTSTDTQYF
>TRBJ2-7|.|TRBV29-1|.
TGCAGCGTTGACACTCAAATTTCCTACGAGCAGTACTTC
CSVDTQISYEQYF
>TRBJ1-5|.|TRBV28|.
TGTGCCAGCAGTCGGGCCTTGAGGGGCAATCAGCCCCAGCATTTT
CASSRALRGNQPQHF
>TRBJ2-6|TRBD1|TRBV2|.
TGTGCCAGCAGGCCATTTGGACAGGGGGCGGTGAGAGGGGCCAACGTCCTGACTTTC
CASRPFGQGAVRGANVLTF
>TRBJ1-2|.|TRBV5-5|.
TGTGCCAGCAGCCCCATGGGGGGTGCTAACTATGGCTACACCTTC
CASSPMGGANYGYTF
>TRBJ2-3|TRBD2|TRBV7-3|.
TGTGCCAGCAGCAGAGGGAGGGAGGGGACAGATACGCAGTATTTT
CASSRGREGTDTQYF
>TRBJ1-5|.|TRBV19|.
TGTGCCAGTAGTCTGGGGGCACAGGGTAGGAGTCAGCCCCAGCATTTT
CASSLGAQGRSQPQHF
>TRBJ2-1|.|TRBV6-6|.
TGTGCCAGCAGACCCTTGGCGGGAATATACAATGAGCAGTTCTTC
CASRPLAGIYNEQFF
>TRBJ2-7|TRBD2|TRBV7-2|.
TGTGCCAGCAGCTTAGATAGCGGGAGCTTCGGCGAGCAGTACTTC
CASSLDSGSFGEQYF
>TRBJ2-1|TRBD2|TRBV5-1|.
TGCGCCAGCAGCCAGTCAACTAGCGGGACTCACAATGAGCAGTTCTTC
CASSQSTSGTHNEQFF
>TRBJ2-1|.|TRBV4-2|.
TGTGCCAGCAGCCAAGATCTAGTGGGGCTAGGTGAGCAGTTCTTC
CASSQDLVGLGEQFF
>TRBJ2-1|TRBD1|TRBV9|.
TGTGCCAGCAGCACCGGGACAGGGGTCTACAATGAGCAGTTCTTC
CASSTGTGVYNEQFF
>TRBJ2-3|.|TRBV18|.
TGTGCCAGCTCACCAGGGACAGATACGCAGTATTTT
CASSPGTDTQYF
>TRBJ2-7|TRBD2|TRBV7-9|once
TGTGCCAGCAGTTTGGGACTAGCGGGAGAAGACGAGCAGTACTTC
CASSLGLAGEDEQYF